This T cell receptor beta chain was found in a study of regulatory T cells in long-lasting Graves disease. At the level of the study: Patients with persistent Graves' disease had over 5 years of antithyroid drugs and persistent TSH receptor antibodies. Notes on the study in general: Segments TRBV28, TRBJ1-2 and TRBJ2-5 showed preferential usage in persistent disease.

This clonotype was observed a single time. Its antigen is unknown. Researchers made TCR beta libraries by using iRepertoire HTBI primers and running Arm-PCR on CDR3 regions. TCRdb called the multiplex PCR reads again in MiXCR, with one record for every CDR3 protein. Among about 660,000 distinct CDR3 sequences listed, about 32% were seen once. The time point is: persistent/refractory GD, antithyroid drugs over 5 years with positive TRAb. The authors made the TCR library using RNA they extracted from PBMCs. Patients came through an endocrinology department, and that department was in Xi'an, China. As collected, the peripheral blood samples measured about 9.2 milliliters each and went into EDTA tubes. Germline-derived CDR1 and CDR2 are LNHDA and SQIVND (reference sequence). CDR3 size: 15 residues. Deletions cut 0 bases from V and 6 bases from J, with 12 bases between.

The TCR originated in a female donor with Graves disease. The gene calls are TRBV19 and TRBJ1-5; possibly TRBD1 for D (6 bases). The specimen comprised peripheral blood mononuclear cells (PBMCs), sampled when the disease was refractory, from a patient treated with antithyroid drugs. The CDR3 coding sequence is TGTGCCAGTAGTATAGATGGACAGAGCCCTCAGCCCCAGCATTTT. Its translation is CASSIDGQSPQPQHF.